A single sample is the source of the 25 T cell receptor beta chains below, sequenced in a study of identical twins (dated by TCRdb to about 2016). The library was made by 5' RACE. TCRdb names Illumina HiSeq 2000 as the instrument used. TCRdb cleaned the public reads at Q25 with fastp, built clones with MiXCR and kept in-frame beta chains. One record per CDR3 amino acid sequence lists the most common genes and DNA. The sample records approximately 550,000 distinct CDR3 sequences, more than 20% of which are singletons. Jointly, the top ten make up roughly 0.5% of the sample. These sequences were also reported in another study, on yellow fever vaccine responses in identical twins.

The sample taken for sequencing was CD4+ T cells sorted from blood. Source of these receptors: a woman aged 18-29 years in good health.

In its sample, this clonotype was seen a few times. The V and J genes are TRBV6-5 and TRBJ1-4; perhaps TRBD1 as D (5 bases). Trimming cost V 0 bases and J 8 bases, with 16 bases left between them. CDR1 is MNHEY, CDR2 SVGAGI, per germline. This CDR3 region has 16 residues. CDR3: CASSYSFQGGREKLFF. The DNA of the CDR3 is TGTGCCAGCAGTTACTCCTTCCAGGGCGGGAGGGAAAAACTGTTTTTT.

The chain has TRBV10-3 and TRBJ2-2; D unclear. The germline gives CDR1 ENHRY, CDR2 SYGVKD. CDR3 length: 14 residues. Deletions cut 4 bases from V and 4 bases from J, with 10 bases between. The CDR3 sequence: CAISGRHTTGELFF. In nucleotides, the CDR3 is TGTGCCATCAGTGGAAGACATACCACCGGGGAGCTGTTTTTT.

The genes are TRBV4-1 and TRBJ2-3; 11 bases are shared with TRBD1. The V and J ends lost 4 bases and 3 bases, in that order; junction bases with no gene match: 9. The CDR3 has 17 amino acids. Germline CDR1 is MGHRA and CDR2 is YSYEKL. CDR3 in amino acids: CASSPTGTGGLTDTQYF. The CDR3 DNA sequence: TGCGCCAGCAGCCCAACCGGGACAGGGGGATTAACAGATACGCAGTATTTT.

The chain combines TRBV10-3 with TRBJ2-7; D ambiguous. V was shortened by 10 bases and J by 5 bases, with 15 bases between the two germline ends. The CDR3 length is 12 residues. CDR1 is ENHRY, CDR2 SYGVKD, per germline. CDR3 nucleotide sequence: TGTGCCACGAGCCCTGGGTTCAACGAGCAGTACTTC. Translation gives CATSPGFNEQYF.

The rearrangement joins TRBV28 to TRBJ2-3, with TRBD2 matching over 10 bases. Germline loops: CDR1 MDHEN, CDR2 SYDVKM. Losses at the gene ends were 5 bases for V and 2 bases for J; bases not matched to a gene: 10. The CDR3 has 17 amino acids. The DNA of the CDR3 is TGTGCCAGCAGTCTAAGCGGGGGGGGAAGCACCACAGATACGCAGTATTTT. The encoded protein is CASSLSGGGSTTDTQYF.

This clonotype was found a few times. The V and J genes are TRBV7-3 and TRBJ2-1, with TRBD2 identical over 7 bases. CDR1 and CDR2 from the germline V gene are SGHTA and FQGTGA. V shed 1 base and J 3 bases; nucleotides not matched to a gene: 3. The CDR3 is made up of 15 amino acids. The CDR3 coding sequence is TGTGCCAGCAGCTTAAGCCTAGCGGACTACAATGAGCAGTTCTTC. As protein: CASSLSLADYNEQFF.

This clonotype was seen a few times. The V gene is TRBV5-6, the J gene TRBJ1-1, with D uncertain. CDR3 length: 14 amino acids. V lost 2 bases to trimming and J lost 2 bases, with 10 bases between them. The germline V gene encodes CDR1 SGHDT and CDR2 YYEEEE. Written as DNA, the CDR3 is TGTGCCAGCAGCTTCGAGGCCCTCAACACTGAAGCTTTCTTT. This codes for CASSFEALNTEAFF.

This clonotype was recorded a few times. This CDR3 reads CASSQDWGMEQPQHF. The CDR3 coding sequence is TGCGCCAGCAGCCAAGATTGGGGGATGGAGCAGCCCCAGCATTTT. V and J are TRBV4-1 and TRBJ1-5; TRBD1 is a possible D gene (5 bases). V lost 0 bases and J 7 bases, leaving 13 bases between the germline ends. Germline values: CDR1 MGHRA, CDR2 YSYEKL. The CDR3 sequence is 15 residues long.

Only a few counts were recorded for this clonotype. The rearrangement links TRBV20-1 to TRBJ2-7; 7 nucleotides align to TRBD2. The V gene's germline CDR1 is DFQATT and CDR2 SNEGSKA (reference sequence). CDR3 length equals 13 residues. J gave up 6 bases and V 5 bases, and 10 bases lay outside the gene matches. CDR3 sequence reads: CSAGLEGGGEQYF. The DNA for the CDR3 is TGCAGTGCTGGACTAGAAGGCGGGGGCGAGCAGTACTTC.

This clonotype was detected a few times. The chain's CDR3 is CASSLTGVTGNTIYF. In nucleotides, the CDR3 is TGTGCCAGCAGTTTAACAGGGGTTACTGGAAACACCATATATTTT. The rearrangement uses TRBV12-3 or TRBV12-4 and TRBJ1-3; 7 bases fit TRBD1. With 2 bases clipped from V and 2 bases from J, the junction kept 3 bases outside the gene matches. The CDR3 has 15 amino acids.

J is TRBJ2-5 and V is TRBV5-6, with D tentatively TRBD2 (6 bases). Germline CDR1 is SGHDT and CDR2 is YYEEEE. Trimming shortened V by 6 bases and J by 5 bases, and 17 bases separated the two germline ends. The CDR3 has 14 amino acids. The CDR3 DNA reads as TGTGCCAGCACCCTGGGAGGAGGTGTTGAGACCCAGTACTTC. Translating it yields CASTLGGGVETQYF.

This chain uses TRBV7-6 with TRBJ2-2, with D unresolved. CDR1 SGHVS and CDR2 FNYEAQ come from the germline V gene. This CDR3 has 14 amino acids. V was shortened by 2 bases and J by 4 bases, with 8 bases between the two germline ends. This chain's CDR3 is CASSLPTPTGELFF. CDR3 nucleotide sequence: TGTGCCAGCAGCTTACCGACACCCACCGGGGAGCTGTTTTTT.

This sequence joins TRBV18 and TRBJ2-3, with D perhaps TRBD1 (6 bases). V lost 3 bases and J lost 2, with 9 bases in between. The CDR3 is 14 residues long. Germline CDR1 is KGHSH and CDR2 is LQKENI. DNA of the CDR3: TGTGCCAGCTCACCCCAGGGGCTCACAGATACGCAGTATTTT. Amino acids: CASSPQGLTDTQYF.

This chain links TRBV6-1 with TRBJ2-5; D may match TRBD1 or TRBD2 (5 bases each). Trimming stripped 6 bases from V and 7 bases from J, with 12 bases between. Germline V gene lookup returns CDR1 MNHNS and CDR2 SASEGT. The CDR3 totals 12 residues. CDR3: CASSERGGTQYF. CDR3 DNA sequence: TGTGCCAGCAGCGAGAGGGGTGGGACCCAGTACTTC.

In this sample, this clonotype turned up a few times. CDR3 sequence (DNA): TGTGCCAGCAGTTTAGCGGGGGGTCACCAAGGGTACTTC. Translation: CASSLAGGHQGYF. This chain connects TRBV12-3 or TRBV12-4 to TRBJ2-7; possibly TRBD2 for D (6 bases). The CDR3 is 13 amino acids. V lost 0 bases, J lost 12 bases, and 15 bases lay in between.

The chain recombines TRBV24-1 with TRBJ2-3, with D tentatively TRBD2 (6 bases). The germline V gene has CDR1 KGHDR and CDR2 SFDVKD. The V and J ends lost 7 bases and 4 bases respectively, with 17 bases between them. This CDR3 has 15 residues. The CDR3 spells CATRAEGQGADTQYF. For the CDR3, the DNA is TGTGCCACCAGGGCGGAGGGCCAGGGCGCAGATACGCAGTATTTT.

The CDR3 DNA follows: TGTGCCAGCAGTGCGACAGGAGACTATCAGCCCCAGCATTTT. This encodes CASSATGDYQPQHF. The chain carries TRBV27 and TRBJ1-5, with a tentative D call TRBD1 (6 bases). This CDR3 contains 14 residues. The V gene lost 5 bases and the J gene lost 5 bases, with 13 bases spanning the gap. Germline V gives CDR1 MNHEY, CDR2 SMNVEV (reference sequence).

The V gene is TRBV28, the J gene TRBJ2-6, with TRBD2 as a possible D gene (5 bases). The CDR3 has 15 amino acids. Trimming cost V 10 bases and J 2 bases, with 15 bases left between them. Germline V gene sequence: CDR1 MDHEN, CDR2 SYDVKM. The CDR3 coding sequence is TGTGCCACGTCCGGAGGCGAAGCTGGGGCCAACGTCCTGACTTTC. Its translation is CATSGGEAGANVLTF.

This chain links TRBV11-2 with TRBJ1-1; D may be TRBD1 (6 bases). Per the germline V gene, CDR1 is SGHAT and CDR2 is FQNNGV. V lost 8 bases and J 5 bases, leaving 15 bases between the germline ends. This CDR3 comprises 13 residues. The CDR3 DNA follows: TGTGCCAGCGTCGGGCAGGGGCTGACTGAAGCTTTCTTT. Its protein is CASVGQGLTEAFF. The full variable domain, rest sourced from reference TRBV11-2 and TRBJ1-1, is EAGVAQSPRYKIIEKRQSVAFWCNPISGHATLYWYQQILGQGPKLLIQFQNNGVVDDSQLPKDRFSAERLKGVDSTLKIQPAKLEDSAVYLCASVGQGLTEAFFGQGTRLTVV.

In this sample, this clonotype turned up many times. The chain employs TRBV20-1 and TRBJ1-6; tentatively, D is TRBD1 (6 bases). This CDR3 region has 14 residues. With 5 bases removed from V and 5 bases from J, the gap between germline ends came to 13 bases. In germline, CDR1 is DFQATT, CDR2 SNEGSKA (reference sequence). CDR3 bases: TGCAGTGCTCCCCGGGACACCCATAATTCACCCCTCCACTTT. Amino acids: CSAPRDTHNSPLHF.

The chain joins TRBV12-3 or TRBV12-4 to TRBJ2-1; D call uncertain. V dropped 3 bases and J dropped 3 bases, with 12 bases sitting between them. The CDR3 is 15 amino acids. DNA of the CDR3: TGTGCCAGCAGTTTCCATGGGCTCAACTACAATGAGCAGTTCTTC. Its translation: CASSFHGLNYNEQFF.

This clonotype was detected a few times. J is TRBJ2-1 and V is TRBV9; 8 nucleotides agree with TRBD1. Trimming took 3 bases from V and 3 from J; bases not matched to a gene: 5. Per germline, CDR1 SGDLS and CDR2 YYNGEE. The length of the CDR3 is 15 residues. CDR3 loop: CASSAGQGGYNEQFF. CDR3 DNA sequence: TGTGCCAGCAGCGCCGGACAGGGAGGCTACAATGAGCAGTTCTTC. Based on the CDR3 plus reference TRBV9 and TRBJ2-1, the full variable domain is DSGVTQTPKHLITATGQRVTLRCSPRSGDLSVYWYQQSLDQGLQFLIQYYNGEERAKGNILERFSAQQFPDLHSELNLSSLELGDSALYFCASSAGQGGYNEQFFGPGTRLTVL.

The chain couples TRBV29-1 to TRBJ2-1, with D possibly matching TRBD2 (5 bases). Trimming pared 4 bases from V and 3 bases from J, leaving 13 bases between. The germline gives CDR1 SQVTM, CDR2 ANQGSEA. This CDR3 comprises 14 residues. The CDR3 DNA is TGCAGCGTTGGGTTTGCGGGCGGCTACAATGAGCAGTTCTTC. Its translation: CSVGFAGGYNEQFF.

The V gene is TRBV5-1, the J gene TRBJ2-7; 9 bases line up with TRBD2. After removal of 3 bases from V and 2 bases from J, the junction contained 9 bases not matched to a gene. The CDR3 is 16 residues long. From germline, CDR1 is SGHRS and CDR2 YFSETQ. CDR3 nucleotide sequence: TGCGCCAGCAGCTCCCAATCGACTAGCGGAACCTACGAGCAGTACTTC. This codes for CASSSQSTSGTYEQYF.

The rearrangement uses TRBV20-1 and TRBJ2-1; 11 bases align to TRBD2. V lost 4 bases and J lost 4; bases outside the gene matches: 12. This CDR3 has 17 residues. Germline CDR1 reads DFQATT; CDR2 reads SNEGSKA (reference sequence). The chain's CDR3 is CSAIAGVAGGQYNEQFF. The CDR3 DNA is TGCAGTGCTATTGCGGGGGTAGCGGGAGGGCAATACAATGAGCAGTTCTTC.